The 19 T cell receptor beta chains below come from one sample, sequenced in a study of prognosis after radiotherapy for stage I lung cancer. Amplification of TCR beta CDR3 from genomic DNA used two-round multiplex PCR. Primers specific to each TRBV and TRBJ gene drove first-round PCR. TCRdb itself ran the multiplex PCR reads through MiXCR, one entry per CDR3 protein. The sample has fewer than 40,000 distinct CDR3 sequences, about 32% seen once. The input for sequencing was PBMCs, taken before or after stereotactic body radiation therapy (not recorded which). These receptors all come from a donor over 45 with non-small cell lung cancer.

This clonotype occurred many times. The chain joins TRBV28 to TRBJ1-5; a possible D gene is TRBD1 (6 bases). Germline V gene data show CDR1 as MDHEN and CDR2 as SYDVKM. The ends were cut back, 4 bases at V and 3 bases at J, with 10 bases in the middle. The CDR3 extends over 14 amino acids. CDR3 nucleotide sequence: TGTGCCAGCAGTTCTACAGGGAACAATCAGCCCCAGCATTTT. It codes for CASSSTGNNQPQHF. Looking up the rest from reference TRBV28 and TRBJ1-5 gives the full variable domain: DVKVTQSSRYLVKRTGEKVFLECVQDMDHENMFWYRQDPGLGLRLIYFSYDVKMKEKGDIPEGYSVSREKKERFSLILESASTNQTSMYLCASSSTGNNQPQHFGDGTRLSIL.

About this clonotype: The missing conserved phenylalanine or tryptophan at the end of this CDR3 makes a read error likely. V is TRBV20-1 and J is TRBJ1-5; D remains unclear. CDR3 length equals 15 residues. CDR1 DFQATT and CDR2 SNEGSKA come from the germline V gene (reference sequence). This CDR3 reads CSVRDTLYSNQPQHS. The CDR3, as DNA: TGCAGTGTTAGAGACACACTCTATAGCAATCAGCCCCAGCATTCT.

This clonotype came up many times. The gene calls are TRBV3-1 and TRBJ1-2; maybe TRBD1 (5 bases). This CDR3 has 17 residues. V lost 1 base, J lost 1 base, and 16 bases lay in between. The V gene's germline CDR1 is LGHDT and CDR2 YNNKEL (reference sequence). CDR3 residues: CASSQAAGRMVNYGYTF. In nucleotides, the CDR3 is TGTGCCAGCAGCCAAGCGGCAGGGAGAATGGTTAACTATGGCTACACCTTC. The whole variable domain, filled in from reference TRBV3-1 and TRBJ1-2, reads DTAVSQTPKYLVTQMGNDKSIKCEQNLGHDTMYWYKQDSKKFLKIMFSYNNKELIINETVPNRFSPKSPDKAHLNLHINSLELGDSAVYFCASSQAAGRMVNYGYTFGSGTRLTVV.

In this sample, this clonotype turned up many times. V gene TRBV9 combines with J gene TRBJ1-2, with 8 positions matching TRBD1. From germline, CDR1 is SGDLS and CDR2 YYNGEE. The length of the CDR3 is 14 residues. The junction had 5 bases not matched to a gene; V was cut back by 4 bases and J by 3 bases. The CDR3 DNA is TGTGCCAGCAGCCGGCAGGGGGCAGACTATGGCTACACCTTC. It codes for CASSRQGADYGYTF.

J is TRBJ1-6 and V is TRBV5-1; D is unclear. Germline CDR1 SGHRS, CDR2 YFSETQ. CDR3 length: 14 residues. Trimming stripped 2 bases from V and 7 bases from J, with 10 bases between. Written as DNA, the CDR3 is TGCGCCAGCAGCTTTCTTCAGAGCAATTCACCCCTCCACTTT. This translates into CASSFLQSNSPLHF. Variable domain in full (rest from reference TRBV5-1 and TRBJ1-6): KAGVTQTPRYLIKTRGQQVTLSCSPISGHRSVSWYQQTPGQGLQFLFEYFSETQRNKGNFPGRFSGRQFSNSRSEMNVSTLELGDSALYLCASSFLQSNSPLHFGNGTRLTVT.

This clonotype was found many times. V usage is TRBV5-1 and J usage is TRBJ1-6, with a weak D call TRBD1 (5 bases). Germline CDR1 SGHRS, CDR2 YFSETQ. The CDR3 covers 16 residues. Trimming left V 0 bases short and J 10 bases short, with 17 bases between. The CDR3 sequence: CASSLEQALAYSPLHF. The CDR3 DNA sequence: TGCGCCAGCAGCTTGGAACAGGCCCTCGCCTACTCACCCCTCCACTTT.

In regard to this clonotype: Given a far larger clone just one base away, this is likely a sequencing read error. The V gene is TRBV7-9, the J gene TRBJ2-3, with TRBD1 identical over 7 bases. The CDR3 has 13 amino acids. CDR1 and CDR2 (germline): SEHNR, FQNEAQ (reference sequence). V dropped 7 bases and J dropped 6; count of bases not matched to a gene: 7. CDR3 protein: CASILQGRDTQYF. CDR3 in DNA: TGTGCCAGCATCCTACAGGGGCGGGATACGCAGTATTTT.

Remarks on this clonotype: A read error is possible here, since a much larger clone lies one base away. The chain carries TRBV29-1 and TRBJ2-7; D assignment may be TRBD1 or TRBD2 (5 bases each). The germline V gene has CDR1 SQVTM and CDR2 ANQGSEA. V was cut by 5 bases and J by 2 bases, with 13 bases left in between. CDR3 size: 13 residues. In nucleotides, the CDR3 is TGCAGCGTTTTGTGGGGGAGCCCCTACGAGCAGTACTTC. Its protein product is CSVLWGSPYEQYF.

This clonotype has ten or more counts. The chain uses TRBV6-1 and TRBJ1-1; TRBD1 might be the D (5 bases). The ends were cut back, 6 bases at V and 2 bases at J, with 22 bases in the middle. This CDR3 comprises 17 residues. Germline CDR1 reads MNHNS; CDR2 reads SASEGT. Here the CDR3 reads CASSRSSPGHSNTEAFF. CDR3 nucleotides: TGTGCCAGCAGCCGATCTTCGCCGGGGCATTCCAACACTGAAGCTTTCTTT.

On this clonotype itself: One base away lies a much larger clone, so this may be a sequencing read error. This rearrangement joins TRBV7-8 to TRBJ1-1; 7 nucleotides align to TRBD1. Looked up from germline, CDR1 is SGHVS and CDR2 is FQNEAQ. V lost 4 bases, J lost 8 bases, and 10 bases stayed unmatched. The CDR3 consists of 14 residues. The CDR3 sequence is CASSSGTDLVEAFF. The CDR3 DNA is TGTGCCAGCAGCTCGGGGACAGACCTAGTGGAAGCTTTCTTT.

This clonotype has ten or more counts. The chain is built from TRBV7-9 and TRBJ1-2; a possible D gene is TRBD1 (5 bases). The germline V gene encodes CDR1 SEHNR and CDR2 FQNEAQ (reference sequence). V lost 5 bases and J lost 8, with 15 bases in between. The CDR3 contains 13 residues. CDR3 protein: CASSARGTWGYTF. CDR3 bases: TGTGCCAGCAGCGCGCGGGGGACCTGGGGCTACACCTTC.

The J gene is TRBJ2-7, the V gene TRBV11-2, with 11 bases lining up with TRBD2. The germline V gene encodes CDR1 SGHAT and CDR2 FQNNGV. Trimming at V came to 5 bases and at J to 9 bases, leaving 18 bases not matched to a gene. This CDR3 spans 17 amino acids. CDR3 amino acids: CASSPPTSGDADWVQYF. CDR3 DNA: TGTGCCAGCAGCCCGCCGACTAGCGGGGACGCCGATTGGGTGCAGTACTTC.

This clonotype was counted at least ten times. The chain has TRBV5-5 and TRBJ1-4; tentatively, D is TRBD1 (5 bases). Trimming cost V 1 base and J 0 bases, with 7 bases left between them. The CDR3 extends over 15 amino acids. Germline-derived CDR1 and CDR2 are SGHKS and YYEKEE (reference sequence). This CDR3 reads CASSLRGATNEKLFF. CDR3 coding DNA: TGTGCCAGCAGCTTGCGAGGGGCAACTAATGAAAAACTGTTTTTT. The variable domain in full, completed from reference TRBV5-5 and TRBJ1-4, reads DAGVTQSPTHLIKTRGQQVTLRCSPISGHKSVSWYQQVLGQGPQFIFQYYEKEERGRGNFPDRFSARQFPNYSSELNVNALLLGDSALYLCASSLRGATNEKLFFGSGTQLSVL.

This chain uses TRBV10-3 with TRBJ1-6, with TRBD1 identical over 7 bases. Germline V lookup: CDR1 ENHRY, CDR2 SYGVKD. V shed 0 bases, J shed 7 bases, and the junction held 6 bases outside the gene matches. This CDR3 is 16 amino acids long. CDR3 amino acids: CAISESFGGQNSPLHF. CDR3 in DNA: TGTGCCATCAGTGAGTCGTTCGGGGGACAGAATTCACCCCTCCACTTT.

The chain is built from TRBV6-1 and TRBJ2-6; D unresolved. Trimming pared 5 bases from V and 4 bases from J, leaving 12 bases between. Germline V lookup: CDR1 MNHNS, CDR2 SASEGT. The CDR3 consists of 15 residues. This CDR3 is CASSRVGSGANVLTF. The CDR3 DNA is TGTGCCAGCAGTCGTGTGGGTTCCGGGGCCAACGTCCTGACTTTC.

The chain couples TRBV20-1 to TRBJ1-6; D gene ambiguous. This CDR3 contains 15 residues. The germline CDR1 and CDR2 sequences are DFQATT and SNEGSKA (reference sequence). Trimming pared 3 bases from V and 9 bases from J, leaving 18 bases between. Written as DNA, the CDR3 is TGCAGTGCTAGGGATCGGTGGGCTCGGGGTTCACCCCTCCACTTT. It codes for CSARDRWARGSPLHF.

This clonotype has at least ten counts. CDR3 sequence: CASSSTWTARSYNEQFF. The CDR3 DNA sequence: TGTGCCAGCAGCTCCACGTGGACAGCCCGCTCCTACAATGAGCAGTTCTTC. V gene TRBV11-2 combines with J gene TRBJ2-1; D possibly corresponds to TRBD1 (6 bases). V was cut by 4 bases and J by 0 bases, with 16 bases left in between. CDR3 size: 17 residues. Germline V lookup: CDR1 SGHAT, CDR2 FQNNGV.

This clonotype was found a few times. The CDR3 nucleotides read TGTGCCAGCAGCTCGGATTTGGAGGAGACCCAGTACTTC. It encodes CASSSDLEETQYF. The chain recombines TRBV5-6 with TRBJ2-5; D call uncertain. Germline V gives CDR1 SGHDT, CDR2 YYEEEE. Trimming left V 3 bases short and J 5 bases short, with 11 bases between. The CDR3 totals 13 residues.

The rearrangement uses TRBV11-2 and TRBJ2-7, with 10 positions matching TRBD2. The CDR3 spans 15 residues. The germline V gene encodes CDR1 SGHAT and CDR2 FQNNGV. V dropped 5 bases and J dropped 0; count of bases not matched to a gene: 4. CDR3 in amino acids: CASSPTSGASYEQYF. The CDR3 nucleotides are TGTGCCAGCAGCCCCACTAGCGGGGCCTCCTACGAGCAGTACTTC.